The 29 T cell receptor beta chains reported below all come from one sample, sequenced in a study of cytomegalovirus exposure and HLA in healthy donors (dated by TCRdb to about 2017). Libraries came from the immunoSEQ multiplex PCR assay. For the multiplex PCR, a mixture combining 60 forward primers for TCR Vbeta segments and 13 reverse primers for TCR Jbeta segments was used. This is the immuneACCESS table as TCRdb keeps it, with only in-frame sequences that have V and J called. A part of the clones is gone; compared with another copy, unresolved V genes explain less than half, and the rest is unexplained. This sample is represented by some 150,000 clones; about 71% of them were singletons. The ten largest make up approximately 2.5% of the sample. The sample taken for sequencing was PBMCs. These receptors came from a woman aged 25 to 45 in good health and CMV-seronegative.

There are a few counts of this clone. J is TRBJ1-1 and V is TRBV18, with unresolved D. This CDR3 spans 14 amino acids. V was trimmed by 2 bases and J by 0 bases, leaving 7 bases between them. Germline CDR1 and CDR2: KGHSH and LQKENI. CDR3 nucleotides: TGTGCCAGCTCACCAAACGGTTTGAACACTGAAGCTTTCTTT. It translates to CASSPNGLNTEAFF.

The chain combines TRBV5-1 with TRBJ2-6, with TRBD1 matching 7 bases. Trimming cost V 6 bases and J 0 bases; bases outside gene matches: 12. Per germline, CDR1 SGHRS and CDR2 YFSETQ. The CDR3 is 18 residues long. Here the CDR3 reads CASTWGTASSSGANVLTF. The CDR3 DNA reads as TGCGCCAGCACCTGGGGGACAGCCAGCAGCTCTGGGGCCAACGTCCTGACTTTC. The full variable domain, rest sourced from reference TRBV5-1 and TRBJ2-6, is KAGVTQTPRYLIKTRGQQVTLSCSPISGHRSVSWYQQTPGQGLQFLFEYFSETQRNKGNFPGRFSGRQFSNSRSEMNVSTLELGDSALYLCASTWGTASSSGANVLTFGAGSRLTVL.

The gene calls are TRBV21-1 and TRBJ2-1; the D call of TRBD2 is as the table states it, not checked on the DNA. TRBV21-1 is a listed pseudogene. There are 19 residues in the CDR3. CDR3 region: CASSKDSKAGGQRYNEQFF. In nucleotides, the CDR3 is TGTGCCAGCAGCAAAGATAGTAAAGCGGGAGGGCAAAGATACAATGAGCAGTTCTTC.

CDR3 in amino acids: CASSLDRVNTGELFF. The CDR3 bases are TGTGCCAGCAGCTTAGACAGGGTAAACACCGGGGAGCTGTTTTTT. J is TRBJ2-2 and V is TRBV7-6; D possibly corresponds to TRBD1 (6 bases). The CDR3 totals 15 residues. V was shortened by 1 base and J by 2 bases, with 8 bases between the two germline ends. Germline loops: CDR1 SGHVS, CDR2 FNYEAQ. Based on the CDR3 plus reference TRBV7-6 and TRBJ2-2, the full variable domain is GAGVSQSPRYKVTKRGQDVALRCDPISGHVSLYWYRQALGQGPEFLTYFNYEAQQDKSGLPNDRFSAERPEGSISTLTIQRTEQRDSAMYRCASSLDRVNTGELFFGEGSRLTVL.

This clone was counted once. This rearrangement joins TRBV11-1 to TRBJ1-4, with a weak D call TRBD1 (6 bases). CDR3 size: 16 residues. CDR1 is SGHAT, CDR2 FQDESV, per germline (reference sequence). The V gene lost 6 bases and the J gene lost 0 bases, with 14 bases spanning the gap. The CDR3 spells CASSPTGSSTNEKLFF. CDR3 DNA sequence: TGTGCCAGCAGTCCTACAGGGTCATCAACTAATGAAAAACTGTTTTTT.

CDR3 bases: TGTGCCAGCAGCCCCGGGACAGGGCAGCCCCAGCATTTT. It encodes CASSPGTGQPQHF. This chain uses TRBV6-5 with TRBJ1-5; TRBD1 matches 9 bases. Unmatched junction bases numbered 4, after V lost 6 bases and J lost 7 bases. Germline V gives CDR1 MNHEY, CDR2 SVGAGI. There are 13 residues in the CDR3.

This clone appeared a single time. The rearrangement joins TRBV29-1 to TRBJ2-3; 10 nucleotides align to TRBD2. Germline-derived CDR1 and CDR2 are SQVTM and ANQGSEA. The trim removed 2 bases at V and 4 bases at J, leaving 3 bases unmatched. The CDR3 runs to 14 residues. CDR3 residues: CSVELAGAPDTQYF. For the CDR3, the DNA is TGCAGCGTTGAACTAGCGGGAGCGCCAGATACGCAGTATTTT.

The chain combines TRBV19 with TRBJ2-1, with a tentative D call TRBD2 (6 bases). CDR1 and CDR2 (germline): LNHDA, SQIVND (reference sequence). Trimming removed 1 base from V and 6 bases from J, with 16 bases in between. CDR3 length equals 16 residues. The CDR3 DNA sequence: TGTGCCAGTAGTATAGGTAGCGGTAGTAGGAGCAATGAGCAGTTCTTC. Its translation: CASSIGSGSRSNEQFF. Complete variable domain (other parts from reference TRBV19 and TRBJ2-1): DGGITQSPKYLFRKEGQNVTLSCEQNLNHDAMYWYRQDPGQGLRLIYYSQIVNDFQKGDIAEGYSVSREKKESFPLTVTSAQKNPTAFYLCASSIGSGSRSNEQFFGPGTRLTVL.

The chain couples TRBV5-4 to TRBJ2-6, with TRBD1 matching 10 bases. CDR3 size: 17 residues. Germline CDR1 reads SGHNT; CDR2 reads YYREEE (reference sequence). J lost 0 bases, V lost 5 bases, and 5 bases had no gene match. CDR3 coding DNA: TGTGCCAGCAGTAAGACAGGGGGCCGCTCTGGGGCCAACGTCCTGACTTTC. Translated, it gives CASSKTGGRSGANVLTF.

The genes are TRBV5-1 and TRBJ2-5, with D possibly being TRBD1 (6 bases). The better agreement between TRBJ2-7 and the DNA end casts doubt on the J call. Germline CDR1 SGHRS, CDR2 YFSETQ. The CDR3 contains 15 residues. The CDR3 nucleotides are TGCGCCAGCAGATATGGGACAAGTCACCTCTACGAGCAGTACTTC. Its translation is CASRYGTSHLYEQYF.

This chain connects TRBV18 to TRBJ2-1, with TRBD2 matching 8 bases. The CDR3 contains 14 residues. Per the germline V gene, CDR1 is KGHSH and CDR2 is LQKENI. Trimming cost V 6 bases and J 6 bases; bases outside gene matches: 7. The CDR3 DNA follows: TGTGCCAGCTCCTTCGGACTAGCCCCCAATGAGCAGTTCTTC. It specifies CASSFGLAPNEQFF.

The chain carries TRBV6-1 and TRBJ1-5, with unresolved D. The CDR3 spans 14 residues. V lost 6 bases, J lost 5 bases, and 14 bases lay in between. Germline V gene data show CDR1 as MNHNS and CDR2 as SASEGT. CDR3 amino acids: CASSKPRGDQPQHF. CDR3 in DNA: TGTGCCAGCAGCAAGCCCCGGGGAGATCAGCCCCAGCATTTT.

The chain joins TRBV6-6 to TRBJ1-5; D is ambiguous. Trimming shortened V by 2 bases and J by 10 bases, and 12 bases separated the two germline ends. The CDR3 is made up of 13 amino acids. CDR1 MNHNY and CDR2 SVGAGI come from the germline V gene (reference sequence). Here the CDR3 DNA reads TGTGCCAGCAGTTACGGCACCAATCGACCCCAGCATTTT. As protein: CASSYGTNRPQHF.

This chain uses TRBV7-2 with TRBJ1-5; 7 bases map to TRBD1. Germline lookup yields CDR1 SGHTA and CDR2 FQGNSA. V was clipped by 3 bases and J by 7 bases; unmatched bases: 6. The CDR3 extends over 14 amino acids. CDR3 sequence: CASSFRQGEQPQHF. In DNA form, the CDR3 reads TGTGCCAGCAGCTTCCGACAGGGTGAACAGCCCCAGCATTTT.

This sequence joins TRBV6-5 and TRBJ1-1; no clear D gene. In germline, CDR1 is MNHEY, CDR2 SVGAGI. This CDR3 contains 13 residues. V shed 5 bases and J shed 1 base, with 8 bases lying between them. The CDR3, as DNA: TGTGCCAGCAGTACATTAAAGAACACTGAAGCTTTCTTT. Translating gives CASSTLKNTEAFF.

This chain connects TRBV4-1 to TRBJ1-4, with unresolved D. The germline CDR1 and CDR2 sequences are MGHRA and YSYEKL. This CDR3 region has 15 residues. V was clipped by 3 bases and J by 7 bases, with 15 bases between them. Here the CDR3 reads CASSQFVPYGEKLFF. CDR3 coding DNA: TGCGCCAGCAGCCAGTTCGTCCCGTACGGTGAAAAACTGTTTTTT.

The sample holds a few counts of this clone. The rearrangement uses TRBV7-9 and TRBJ1-1; D not resolved. Germline CDR1 is SEHNR and CDR2 is FQNEAQ (reference sequence). Trimming removed 7 bases at V and 0 bases at J, with 9 bases between. There are 13 residues in the CDR3. The chain's CDR3 is CASTRYLNTEAFF. DNA of the CDR3: TGTGCCAGCACCCGATACTTGAACACTGAAGCTTTCTTT.

This clone was counted a single time. The V gene is TRBV11-3, the J gene TRBJ2-1; 10 bases align to TRBD1. The CDR3 sequence is 15 residues long. V shed 4 bases, J shed 8 bases, and the junction held 8 bases outside the gene matches. Germline CDR1 SGHNT, CDR2 YENEEA. The CDR3, as DNA: TGTGCCAGCAGCTCAGGGACAGGGGTATGGGATGAGCAGTTCTTC. This sequence encodes CASSSGTGVWDEQFF.

The chain uses TRBV18 and TRBJ2-1, with 15 bases aligning to TRBD2. J lost 7 bases, V lost 4 bases, and 8 bases had no gene match. The germline V gene encodes CDR1 KGHSH and CDR2 LQKENI. This CDR3 spans 17 amino acids. The CDR3 DNA reads TGTGCCAGCTCACGAGGGACTAGCGGGAGGTTAGGTAATGAGCAGTTCTTC. It encodes CASSRGTSGRLGNEQFF.

This sequence joins TRBV4-2 and TRBJ1-6; 8 bases line up with TRBD1. Looked up from germline, CDR1 is LGHNA and CDR2 is YNFKEQ. This CDR3 has 15 amino acids. V gave up 3 bases and J gave up 7 bases; unmatched junction bases: 5. The CDR3 region has the DNA TGTGCCAGCAGCCAGAACAGGGGGTCGAATTCACCCCTCCACTTT. Translating gives CASSQNRGSNSPLHF.

The chain employs TRBV9 and TRBJ2-3, with D possibly being TRBD1 (6 bases). Trimming took off 0 bases at V and 2 bases at J, with 13 bases between the two ends. Germline V lookup: CDR1 SGDLS, CDR2 YYNGEE. The length of the CDR3 is 16 residues. CDR3 DNA: TGTGCCAGCAGCGTAGCTACGGGACAAATCACAGATACGCAGTATTTT. This translates into CASSVATGQITDTQYF.

This clone came up a few times. This chain links TRBV7-3 with TRBJ1-1; possibly TRBD1 for D (5 bases). Looked up from germline, CDR1 is SGHTA and CDR2 is FQGTGA. V was cut by 4 bases and J by 7 bases, with 7 bases left in between. The CDR3 extends over 11 amino acids. The DNA of the CDR3 is TGTGCCAGCAGCTCAGGGTATGAAGCTTTCTTT. Translating it yields CASSSGYEAFF.

The genes are TRBV19 and TRBJ2-6; 7 bases are shared with TRBD1. In germline, CDR1 is LNHDA, CDR2 SQIVND (reference sequence). V was clipped by 9 bases and J by 2 bases; unmatched bases: 7. CDR3 size: 15 residues. The CDR3 bases are TGTGCCAGCAAACAGGGGAAGGCTGGGGCCAACGTCCTGACTTTC. Translated, it gives CASKQGKAGANVLTF.

The rearrangement joins TRBV6-5 to TRBJ2-1; D may be TRBD2 (5 bases). Germline CDR1 MNHEY, CDR2 SVGAGI. The CDR3 is 16 amino acids. V was shortened by 2 bases and J by 5 bases, with 16 bases between the two germline ends. This CDR3 reads CASSYRQSPEDNEQFF. DNA for the CDR3: TGTGCCAGCAGTTACCGGCAGTCACCGGAGGACAATGAGCAGTTCTTC.

The V and J genes are TRBV28 and TRBJ2-5; D is undetermined. CDR1 MDHEN and CDR2 SYDVKM come from the germline V gene. This CDR3 is built from 14 residues. Trimming pared 2 bases from V and 9 bases from J, leaving 16 bases between. In DNA, the CDR3 is TGTGCCAGCAGTTTAGCCCGACTTCGGCGGTCCCAGTACTTC. It encodes CASSLARLRRSQYF. Using reference TRBV28 and TRBJ2-5 for the parts outside the CDR3, the full variable domain is DVKVTQSSRYLVKRTGEKVFLECVQDMDHENMFWYRQDPGLGLRLIYFSYDVKMKEKGDIPEGYSVSREKKERFSLILESASTNQTSMYLCASSLARLRRSQYFGPGTRLLVL.

The rearrangement joins TRBV4-2 to TRBJ1-2, with a tentative D call TRBD1 (6 bases). The germline V and J ends were trimmed by 4 bases and 2 bases, with 20 bases remaining between them. Germline CDR1 LGHNA, CDR2 YNFKEQ. This CDR3 has 17 residues. The CDR3 DNA follows: TGTGCCAGCAGCCCCCCTTCGGGGGGGCGACTGAACTATGGCTACACCTTC. Amino acids: CASSPPSGGRLNYGYTF.

Only a few counts were recorded for this clone. J is TRBJ2-3 and V is TRBV27; possibly TRBD2 for D (6 bases). CDR3 length equals 15 residues. Trimming took off 3 bases at V and 4 bases at J, with 14 bases between the two ends. The germline V gene has CDR1 MNHEY and CDR2 SMNVEV (reference sequence). CDR3 sequence (DNA): TGTGCCAGCAGTTTCGGGGGAATTGTCTCAGATACGCAGTATTTT. This translates into CASSFGGIVSDTQYF.

This sequence joins TRBV5-1 and TRBJ2-7, with D unresolved. CDR1 is SGHRS, CDR2 YFSETQ, per germline. V was shortened by 5 bases and J by 5 bases, with 17 bases between the two germline ends. The CDR3 covers 14 residues. This chain's CDR3 is CASSLAPLRDEQYF. In DNA form, the CDR3 reads TGCGCCAGCAGTCTCGCCCCCCTACGGGACGAGCAGTACTTC.

The chain is built from TRBV9 and TRBJ2-1; D is perhaps TRBD2 (5 bases). Trimming cost V 3 bases and J 3 bases, with 7 bases left between them. CDR3 length: 13 residues. Per germline, CDR1 SGDLS and CDR2 YYNGEE. CDR3 sequence reads: CASSADFYNEQFF. CDR3 nucleotide sequence: TGTGCCAGCAGCGCGGACTTCTACAATGAGCAGTTCTTC.